Presented here are 14 T cell receptor beta chains from one specimen sequenced in a study of lymphopenia after photon versus proton radiotherapy. Using immunoSEQ multiplex PCR, the repertoire was profiled, and TCRdb retains in-frame clones only, with some absent. The repertoire consists of about 39,000 clones, with approximately 90% occurring once and the leading ten covering approximately 16%. The starting material was peripheral blood, obtained from a patient treated with photon-based radiotherapy. The receptors were gathered from a man aged 60-69 years with cholangiocarcinoma.

The CDR3 loop reads CASSLEGFRGGTEAFF. The CDR3 DNA reads as TGTGCCAGCAGCTTAGAAGGGTTCAGGGGAGGCACTGAAGCTTTCTTT. This chain uses TRBV7-2 with TRBJ1-1; D may be TRBD1 (6 bases). Germline V gene lookup returns CDR1 SGHTA and CDR2 FQGNSA. This CDR3 comprises 16 residues. V was shortened by 1 base and J by 4 bases, with 16 bases between the two germline ends.

V gene TRBV7-2 combines with J gene TRBJ2-3; 8 positions match TRBD1. J gave up 2 bases and V 5 bases, and 3 bases lay outside the gene matches. This CDR3 has 14 residues. CDR1 and CDR2 from the germline V gene are SGHTA and FQGNSA. CDR3 amino acids: CASSRTGNTDTQYF. Written as DNA, the CDR3 is TGTGCCAGCAGCAGGACAGGGAACACAGATACGCAGTATTTT. Drawing the rest from reference TRBV7-2 and TRBJ2-3, the complete variable domain is GAGVSQSPSNKVTEKGKDVELRCDPISGHTALYWYRQSLGQGLEFLIYFQGNSAPDKSGLPSDRFSAERTGGSVSTLTIQRTQQEDSAVYLCASSRTGNTDTQYFGPGTRLTVL.

The chain carries TRBV2 and TRBJ2-2, with D maybe TRBD1 (6 bases). The CDR3 covers 14 residues. Germline CDR1 SNHLY, CDR2 FYNNEI. Trimming removed 1 base at V and 4 bases at J, with 7 bases between. In nucleotides, the CDR3 is TGTGCCAGCAGTGAAGGCAGGGGCACCGGGGAGCTGTTTTTT. The encoded protein is CASSEGRGTGELFF.

The V and J genes are TRBV10-2 and TRBJ1-1; 8 bases are shared with TRBD1. CDR1 is WSHSY and CDR2 is SAAADI in the germline V gene. The V gene end was trimmed by 6 bases and the J gene end by 0 bases; junction bases not matched to a gene: 15. This CDR3 comprises 18 residues. The CDR3 loop reads CASSQFGQGFALNTEAFF. The CDR3 DNA sequence: TGCGCCAGCAGCCAATTCGGACAGGGATTCGCCCTGAACACTGAAGCTTTCTTT.

V and J are TRBV10-3 and TRBJ2-1, with a possible D match to TRBD2 (6 bases). This CDR3 is built from 15 residues. Germline lookup yields CDR1 ENHRY and CDR2 SYGVKD. V gave up 0 bases and J gave up 7 bases, with 13 bases separating them. Written as DNA, the CDR3 is TGTGCCATCAGTGAGTCCAGCGGGCGAGAGAATGAGCAGTTCTTC. It codes for CAISESSGRENEQFF.

V usage is TRBV9 and J usage is TRBJ2-2; D is undetermined. V was clipped by 0 bases and J by 6 bases, with 9 bases between them. This CDR3 region has 14 residues. Per the germline V gene, CDR1 is SGDLS and CDR2 is YYNGEE. The CDR3 protein is CASSVGFRAGELFF. In nucleotides, the CDR3 is TGTGCCAGCAGCGTAGGGTTCAGAGCCGGGGAGCTGTTTTTT.

The V gene is TRBV18, the J gene TRBJ2-7; a weak D match, TRBD1 (6 bases). From germline, CDR1 is KGHSH and CDR2 LQKENI. Trimming pared 4 bases from V and 4 bases from J, leaving 11 bases between. The CDR3 is made up of 13 amino acids. CDR3 in DNA: TGTGCCAGCTCACGACAGGAAAAGTACGAGCAGTACTTC. This encodes CASSRQEKYEQYF.

The chain employs TRBV13 and TRBJ1-2; 9 positions match TRBD1. The germline V gene has CDR1 PRHDT and CDR2 FYEKMQ (reference sequence). The V segment lost 4 bases and the J segment 10 bases; nucleotides outside the gene matches: 10. CDR3 length: 14 residues. The CDR3 DNA reads TGTGCCAGCAGCTCCACCCCGACAGGGGGATACTACACCTTC. This encodes CASSSTPTGGYYTF.

This clone was observed a single time. This chain links TRBV7-9 with TRBJ2-1, with TRBD2 identical over 8 bases. V was pared by 2 bases and J by 6 bases, with 9 bases of the junction left unmatched. The length of the CDR3 is 16 residues. Germline assignment: CDR1 SEHNR and CDR2 FQNEAQ (reference sequence). CDR3 sequence reads: CASSLSGGVGSNEQFF. The CDR3 DNA is TGTGCCAGCAGCTTAAGCGGGGGCGTAGGTTCCAATGAGCAGTTCTTC.

The chain links TRBV11-2 to TRBJ1-1; 9 bases agree with TRBD1. Germline-derived CDR1 and CDR2 are SGHAT and FQNNGV. The CDR3 extends over 15 amino acids. V lost 5 bases, J lost 5 bases, and 9 bases stayed unmatched. CDR3 loop: CASSPGTGYGTEAFF. In DNA, the CDR3 is TGTGCCAGCAGCCCCGGGACAGGGTACGGAACTGAAGCTTTCTTT.

This rearrangement joins TRBV7-2 to TRBJ1-5; 12 bases are shared with TRBD1. V lost 5 bases, J lost 2 bases, and 10 bases stayed unmatched. The germline CDR1 and CDR2 sequences are SGHTA and FQGNSA. This CDR3 has 18 residues. CDR3 protein: CASSPRDRGRFGNQPQHF. CDR3 DNA sequence: TGTGCCAGCAGCCCCCGGGACAGGGGGCGGTTTGGCAATCAGCCCCAGCATTTT.

This chain links TRBV19 with TRBJ2-1; either TRBD1 or TRBD2 may supply D (5 bases each). The CDR3 is 15 amino acids. Germline CDR1 and CDR2: LNHDA and SQIVND (reference sequence). V shed 5 bases and J shed 9 bases, with 20 bases lying between them. The chain's CDR3 is CASSVQVSGRGEQFF. In nucleotides, the CDR3 is TGTGCCAGTAGTGTCCAGGTATCGGGAAGGGGTGAGCAGTTCTTC.

The chain links TRBV15 to TRBJ2-7, with D possibly being TRBD2 (6 bases). Germline assignment: CDR1 LNHNV and CDR2 YYDKDF (reference sequence). The CDR3 has 15 residues. V was trimmed by 0 bases and J by 3 bases, leaving 12 bases between them. Here the CDR3 reads CATSRDLEGSYEQYF. CDR3 in DNA: TGTGCCACCAGCAGAGATTTGGAGGGTAGCTACGAGCAGTACTTC.

The V call is TRBV7-9, the J call TRBJ2-7; D unresolved. The ends were cut back, 4 bases at V and 0 bases at J, with 10 bases in the middle. CDR3 size: 14 residues. Germline-derived CDR1 and CDR2 are SEHNR and FQNEAQ (reference sequence). The CDR3 region is CASSYPPASYEQYF. The CDR3 region has the DNA TGTGCCAGCAGCTACCCCCCGGCCTCCTACGAGCAGTACTTC.